The rows below give T cell receptor beta chains drawn from one sample of a study of cytomegalovirus exposure and HLA in healthy donors. The protocol was immunoSEQ multiplex PCR, while the TCRdb copy is restricted to in-frame clones and leaves out a portion. Of about 120,000 clones listed, roughly 78% are singletons. The sequencing input was PBMCs. The receptor set was obtained from a man aged 25-45 years in good health and CMV-seronegative. The CDR3 runs from the conserved cysteine through the conserved F or W. The D gene is left open where the match is weak. Clone sizes are given selectively: once, few, many, or a class where the clone is expanded.

j_gene,v_gene,abundance,d_gene,CDR3aa,CDR3nt
TRBJ2-3,TRBV19,-,TRBD2,CASSINAGVITDTQYF,TGTGCCAGTAGTATTAACGCGGGGGTCATCACAGATACGCAGTATTTT
TRBJ2-5,TRBV4-1,-,TRBD2,CASSQVIAGGQETQYF,TGCGCCAGCAGCCAAGTCATAGCGGGGGGGCAGGAGACCCAGTACTTC
TRBJ2-7,TRBV2,-,-,CASSEIRRSNSYEQYF,TGTGCCAGCAGTGAAATTCGACGGAGCAACTCCTACGAGCAGTACTTC
TRBJ1-1,TRBV21-1,-,-,CASRAGGQENTEAFF,TGTGCCAGCAGAGCCGGGGGACAGGAGAACACTGAAGCTTTCTTT
TRBJ1-4,TRBV7-6,-,TRBD1,CASSLGTGDREKLFF,TGTGCCAGCAGCTTAGGGACAGGGGATCGTGAAAAACTGTTTTTT
TRBJ1-2,TRBV4-2,-,-,CASILVRVAYGYTF,TGTGCCAGCATATTAGTGAGGGTAGCCTATGGCTACACCTTC
TRBJ2-7,TRBV7-2,-,TRBD1,CASSSRTGMDEQYF,TGTGCCAGCAGCTCCCGGACAGGGATGGACGAGCAGTACTTC
TRBJ2-7,TRBV5-4,-,TRBD1,CASTGQGRREQYF,TGTGCCAGCACGGGACAGGGCCGTCGCGAGCAGTACTTC
TRBJ1-1,TRBV6-5,few,-,CASSPHRQVNTEAFF,TGTGCCAGCAGTCCTCACCGACAGGTTAACACTGAAGCTTTCTTT
TRBJ1-6,TRBV14,-,-,CASSNGLLAYNSPLHF,TGTGCCAGCAGCAATGGACTCCTCGCCTATAATTCACCCCTCCACTTT
TRBJ2-7,TRBV6-5,-,-,CASRKTIGEQYF,TGTGCCAGCAGAAAAACAATTGGCGAGCAGTACTTC
TRBJ2-7,TRBV13,few,TRBD1,CASSSYDRGGLAYEQYF,TGTGCCAGCAGCTCCTACGACAGGGGAGGTCTAGCCTACGAGCAGTACTTC
TRBJ1-2,TRBV14,-,TRBD1,CASSHRDRGYGYTF,TGTGCCAGCAGCCATCGGGACAGGGGGTATGGCTACACCTTC
TRBJ2-7,TRBV6-4,-,-,CASSASRGPTYEQYF,TGTGCCAGCAGTGCTTCGCGGGGCCCGACATACGAGCAGTACTTC
TRBJ1-2,TRBV19,few,-,CASSNGYGYTF,TGTGCCAGTAGTAACGGCTATGGCTACACCTTC
TRBJ1-2,TRBV19,-,TRBD1,CASSHTGTGDPIPYGYTF,TGTGCCAGTAGCCACACCGGGACAGGGGACCCGATTCCCTATGGCTACACCTTC
TRBJ2-2,TRBV21-1,-,-,CASSKVSGGTGELFF,TGTGCCAGCAGCAAAGTTTCGGGGGGCACCGGGGAGCTGTTTTTT
TRBJ1-6,TRBV7-8,-,-,CASSSVPGMNSPLHF,TGTGCCAGCAGCTCCGTCCCGGGGATGAATTCACCCCTCCACTTT
TRBJ2-3,TRBV5-1,-,TRBD2,CASSLGLADPTDTQYF,TGCGCCAGCAGCTTGGGACTAGCGGATCCCACAGATACGCAGTATTTT
TRBJ2-7,TRBV19,-,-,CASSIVAGSYEQYF,TGTGCCAGTAGTATAGTCGCAGGATCCTACGAGCAGTACTTC
TRBJ1-1,TRBV7-2,once,-,CASSSDPETEAFF,TGTGCCAGCAGCTCAGACCCGGAGACTGAAGCTTTCTTT
TRBJ2-2,TRBV6-4,-,-,CASSASDTGELFF,TGTGCCAGCAGTGCTAGCGACACCGGGGAGCTGTTTTTT
TRBJ1-5,TRBV5-1,-,-,CASSLYGGEQPQHF,TGCGCCAGCAGCTTGTATGGGGGCGAGCAGCCCCAGCATTTT
TRBJ1-4,TRBV18,-,TRBD1,CASSPYSPGQGDEKLFF,TGTGCCAGCTCACCCTATTCTCCGGGACAGGGGGATGAAAAACTGTTTTTT
TRBJ1-2,TRBV4-1,once,-,CASSQDLDSYGYTF,TGCGCCAGCAGCCAAGATCTCGACAGCTATGGCTACACCTTC
TRBJ2-1,TRBV29-1,-,-,CSVGRQASSYNEQFF,TGCAGCGTTGGGAGACAGGCGAGCTCCTACAATGAGCAGTTCTTC
TRBJ1-1,TRBV5-1,-,TRBD1,CASSPFGNRGRGTEAFF,TGCGCCAGCAGCCCTTTCGGGAACAGGGGACGAGGGACTGAAGCTTTCTTT
TRBJ2-5,TRBV11-2,few,-,CASSLGEKETQYF,TGTGCCAGCAGCTTAGGGGAGAAAGAGACCCAGTACTTC
TRBJ1-5,TRBV25-1,-,-,CASSTYRAQPQHF,TGTGCCAGCAGTACCTACAGGGCTCAGCCCCAGCATTTT
TRBJ2-5,TRBV5-1,-,TRBD2,CASSLGLAGGHGETQYF,TGCGCCAGCAGCTTGGGACTAGCGGGGGGCCACGGAGAGACCCAGTACTTC
TRBJ2-3,TRBV30,-,-,CACIAVTIVQYF,TGTGCCTGTATAGCTGTGACCATCGTGCAGTATTTT
TRBJ2-7,TRBV5-4,-,TRBD2,CASSASAGGVYEQYF,TGTGCCAGCAGCGCCAGCGCGGGGGGGGTCTACGAGCAGTACTTC
TRBJ1-6,TRBV7-8,-,TRBD1,CASMERTGFGNSPLHF,TGTGCCAGCATGGAAAGGACAGGGTTCGGCAATTCACCCCTCCACTTT
TRBJ1-1,TRBV7-8,-,-,CASSLAQGFTEAFF,TGTGCCAGCAGCTTAGCTCAGGGGTTCACTGAAGCTTTCTTT
TRBJ2-3,TRBV4-2,-,TRBD2,CASRSRASGGATDTQYF,TGTGCCAGCAGATCCCGAGCTAGCGGGGGGGCAACAGATACGCAGTATTTT
TRBJ2-7,TRBV7-9,-,TRBD1,CASSFGQGAFGYEQYF,TGTGCCAGCAGCTTTGGGCAGGGGGCGTTTGGTTACGAGCAGTACTTC
TRBJ2-7,TRBV5-1,-,-,CASSLVSTYEQYF,TGCGCCAGCAGCTTGGTTTCTACCTACGAGCAGTACTTC
TRBJ1-5,TRBV30,-,TRBD1,CAWNLDRGSNQPQHF,TGTGCCTGGAACTTGGACAGGGGTAGCAATCAGCCCCAGCATTTT
TRBJ1-1,TRBV7-6,-,TRBD1,CASSLMGQGSEAFF,TGTGCCAGCAGCTTAATGGGACAGGGGTCTGAAGCTTTCTTT
TRBJ2-2,TRBV4-3,once,-,CASSQDPGPLPLNTGELFF,TGCGCCAGCAGCCAAGATCCTGGGCCTCTCCCCCTGAACACCGGGGAGCTGTTTTTT
TRBJ2-1,TRBV11-3,-,-,CASSLDGDEQFF,TGTGCCAGCAGCTTGGACGGGGATGAGCAGTTCTTC
TRBJ1-1,TRBV7-3,-,-,CASSLTSGYTEAFF,TGTGCCAGCAGCTTAACGTCAGGGTACACTGAAGCTTTCTTT
TRBJ2-6,TRBV28,-,-,CASSFREGSGANVLTF,TGTGCCAGCAGTTTCCGAGAGGGCTCTGGGGCCAACGTCCTGACTTTC
TRBJ2-5,TRBV10-2,few,TRBD1,CASSRGQATTQYF,TGCGCCAGCAGTAGAGGACAGGCGACCACCCAGTACTTC
TRBJ2-7,TRBV9,-,-,CASSGGQDYEQYF,TGTGCCAGCAGCGGGGGACAAGACTACGAGCAGTACTTC
TRBJ1-1,TRBV7-9,-,TRBD1,CASSLNRGNTEAFF,TGTGCCAGCAGCCTCAACAGGGGGAACACTGAAGCTTTCTTT